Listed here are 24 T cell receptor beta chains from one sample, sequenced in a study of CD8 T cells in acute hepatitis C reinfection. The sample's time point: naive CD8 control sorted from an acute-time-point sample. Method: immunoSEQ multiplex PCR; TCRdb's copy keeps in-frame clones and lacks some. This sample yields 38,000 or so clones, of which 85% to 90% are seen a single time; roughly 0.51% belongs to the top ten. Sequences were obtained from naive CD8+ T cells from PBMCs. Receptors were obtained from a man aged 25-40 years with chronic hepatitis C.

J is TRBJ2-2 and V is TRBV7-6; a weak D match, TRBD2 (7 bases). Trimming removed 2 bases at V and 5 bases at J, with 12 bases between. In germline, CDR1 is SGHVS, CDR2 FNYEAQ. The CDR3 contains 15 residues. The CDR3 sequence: CASSLRAGATGELFF. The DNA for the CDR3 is TGTGCCAGCAGCTTAAGGGCGGGGGCAACCGGGGAGCTGTTTTTT.

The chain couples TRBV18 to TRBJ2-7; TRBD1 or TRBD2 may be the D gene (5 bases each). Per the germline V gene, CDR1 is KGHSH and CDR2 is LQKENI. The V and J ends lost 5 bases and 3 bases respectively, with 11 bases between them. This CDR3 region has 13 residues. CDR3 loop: CASSDRDHYEQYF. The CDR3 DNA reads TGTGCCAGCTCAGACCGGGACCACTACGAGCAGTACTTC.

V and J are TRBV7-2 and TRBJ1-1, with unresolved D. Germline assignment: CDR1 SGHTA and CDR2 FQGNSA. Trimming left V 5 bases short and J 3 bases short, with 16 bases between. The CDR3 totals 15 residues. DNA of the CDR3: TGTGCCAGCAGCCTAGAGGGTACTGGGGACACTGAAGCTTTCTTT. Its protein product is CASSLEGTGDTEAFF.

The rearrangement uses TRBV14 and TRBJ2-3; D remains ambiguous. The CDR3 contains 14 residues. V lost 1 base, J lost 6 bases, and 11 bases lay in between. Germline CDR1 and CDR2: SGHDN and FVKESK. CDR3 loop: CASSQVGVGDTQYF. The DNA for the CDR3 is TGTGCCAGCAGCCAAGTGGGCGTTGGGGATACGCAGTATTTT.

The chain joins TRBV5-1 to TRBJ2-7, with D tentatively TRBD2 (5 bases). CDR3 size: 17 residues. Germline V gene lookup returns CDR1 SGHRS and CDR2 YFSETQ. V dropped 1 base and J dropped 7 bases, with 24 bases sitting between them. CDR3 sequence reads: CASSLRGMVGGPGEQYF. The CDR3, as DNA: TGCGCCAGCAGCTTGAGAGGGATGGTAGGTGGCCCCGGGGAGCAGTACTTC.

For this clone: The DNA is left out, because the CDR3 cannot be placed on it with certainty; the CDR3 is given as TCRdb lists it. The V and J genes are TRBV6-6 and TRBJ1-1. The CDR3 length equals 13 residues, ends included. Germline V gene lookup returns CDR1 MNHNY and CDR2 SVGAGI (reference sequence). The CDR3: CASSTSVNTEAFF.

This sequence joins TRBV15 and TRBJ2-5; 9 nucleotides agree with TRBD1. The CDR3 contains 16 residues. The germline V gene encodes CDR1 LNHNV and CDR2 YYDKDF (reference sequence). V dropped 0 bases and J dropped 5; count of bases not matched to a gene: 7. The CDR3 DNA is TGTGCCACCAGCAGAGATTACAGGGGGCAGGCCGAGACCCAGTACTTC. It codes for CATSRDYRGQAETQYF.

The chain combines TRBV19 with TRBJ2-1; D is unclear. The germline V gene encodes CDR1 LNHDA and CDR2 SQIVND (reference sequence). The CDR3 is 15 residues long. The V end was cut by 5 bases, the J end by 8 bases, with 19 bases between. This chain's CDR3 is CASSPIGNSIYEQFF. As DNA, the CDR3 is TGTGCCAGTAGTCCTATAGGGAACTCAATTTATGAGCAGTTCTTC.

The CDR3 sequence: CASSQEPGTGGKNEQYF. CDR3 nucleotides: TGTGCCAGCAGCCAAGAACCCGGGACAGGGGGAAAGAACGAGCAGTACTTC. The rearrangement links TRBV4-2 to TRBJ2-7; 11 positions match TRBD1. This CDR3 contains 17 residues. Germline V gene data show CDR1 as LGHNA and CDR2 as YNFKEQ. The ends lost 0 bases at V and 5 bases at J; junction bases unmatched: 9.

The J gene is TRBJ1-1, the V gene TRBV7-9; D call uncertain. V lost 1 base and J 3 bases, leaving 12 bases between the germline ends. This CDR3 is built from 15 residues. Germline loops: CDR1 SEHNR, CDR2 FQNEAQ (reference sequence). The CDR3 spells CASSLVPAGDTEAFF. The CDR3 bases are TGTGCCAGCAGCTTAGTTCCTGCAGGCGACACTGAAGCTTTCTTT. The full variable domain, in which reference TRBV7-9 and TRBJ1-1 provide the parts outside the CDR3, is DTGVSQNPRHKITKRGQNVTFRCDPISEHNRLYWYRQTLGQGPEFLTYFQNEAQLEKSRLLSDRFSAERPKGSFSTLEIQRTEQGDSAMYLCASSLVPAGDTEAFFGQGTRLTVV.

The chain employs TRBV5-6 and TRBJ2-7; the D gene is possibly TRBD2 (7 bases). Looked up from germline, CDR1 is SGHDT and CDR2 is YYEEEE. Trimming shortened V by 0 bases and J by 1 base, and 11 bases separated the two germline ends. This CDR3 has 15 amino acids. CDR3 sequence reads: CASSLVGGGSYEQYF. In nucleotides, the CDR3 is TGTGCCAGCAGCTTGGTGGGAGGGGGTTCCTACGAGCAGTACTTC. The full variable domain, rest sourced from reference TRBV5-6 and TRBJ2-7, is DAGVTQSPTHLIKTRGQQVTLRCSPKSGHDTVSWYQQALGQGPQFIFQYYEEEERQRGNFPDRFSGHQFPNYSSELNVNALLLGDSALYLCASSLVGGGSYEQYFGPGTRLTVT.

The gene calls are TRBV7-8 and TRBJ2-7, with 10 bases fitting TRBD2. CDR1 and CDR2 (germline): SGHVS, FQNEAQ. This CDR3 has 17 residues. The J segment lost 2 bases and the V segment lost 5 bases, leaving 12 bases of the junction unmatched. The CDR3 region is CASSPHSLAGGTYEQYF. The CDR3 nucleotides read TGTGCCAGCAGCCCCCACTCTTTAGCGGGAGGCACCTACGAGCAGTACTTC.

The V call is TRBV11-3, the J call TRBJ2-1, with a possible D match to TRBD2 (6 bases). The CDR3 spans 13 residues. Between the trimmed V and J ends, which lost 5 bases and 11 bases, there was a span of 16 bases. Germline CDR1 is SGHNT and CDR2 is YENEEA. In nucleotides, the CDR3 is TGTGCCAGCAGCCCAGGCCACGGGACTCAGCAGTTCTTC. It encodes CASSPGHGTQQFF.

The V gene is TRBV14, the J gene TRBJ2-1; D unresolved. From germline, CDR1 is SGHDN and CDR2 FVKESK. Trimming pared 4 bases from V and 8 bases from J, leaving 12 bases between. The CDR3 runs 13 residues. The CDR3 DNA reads TGTGCCAGCAGCCGGAGCCTCCTTGATGAGCAGTTCTTC. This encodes CASSRSLLDEQFF. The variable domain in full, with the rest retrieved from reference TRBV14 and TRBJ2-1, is EAGVTQFPSHSVIEKGQTVTLRCDPISGHDNLYWYRRVMGKEIKFLLHFVKESKQDESGMPNNRFLAERTGGTYSTLKVQPAELEDSGVYFCASSRSLLDEQFFGPGTRLTVL.

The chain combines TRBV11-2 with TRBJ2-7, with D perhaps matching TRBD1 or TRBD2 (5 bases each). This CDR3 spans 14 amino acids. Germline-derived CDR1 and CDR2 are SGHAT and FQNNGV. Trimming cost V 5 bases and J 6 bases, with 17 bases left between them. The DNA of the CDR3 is TGTGCCAGCAGCCCCCCTGAAGGGACGCGCGAGCAGTACTTC. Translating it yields CASSPPEGTREQYF.

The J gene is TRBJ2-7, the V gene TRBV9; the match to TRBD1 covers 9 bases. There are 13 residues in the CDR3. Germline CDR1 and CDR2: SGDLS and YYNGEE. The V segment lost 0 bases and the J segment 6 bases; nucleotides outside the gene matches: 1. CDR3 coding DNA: TGTGCCAGCAGCGTAGGGGACAGGGTCGAGCAGTACTTC. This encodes CASSVGDRVEQYF.

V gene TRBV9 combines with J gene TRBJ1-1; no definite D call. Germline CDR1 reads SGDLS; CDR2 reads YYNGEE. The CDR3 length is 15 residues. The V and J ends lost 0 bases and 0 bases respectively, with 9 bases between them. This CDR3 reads CASSVALGMNTEAFF. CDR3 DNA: TGTGCCAGCAGCGTAGCTTTGGGGATGAACACTGAAGCTTTCTTT.

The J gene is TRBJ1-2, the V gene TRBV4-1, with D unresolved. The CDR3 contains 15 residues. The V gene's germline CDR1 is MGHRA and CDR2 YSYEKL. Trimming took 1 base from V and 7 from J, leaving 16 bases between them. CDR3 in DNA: TGCGCCAGCAGCCAAGTGGTAGGGCCAGTCACTGGCTACACCTTC. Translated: CASSQVVGPVTGYTF.

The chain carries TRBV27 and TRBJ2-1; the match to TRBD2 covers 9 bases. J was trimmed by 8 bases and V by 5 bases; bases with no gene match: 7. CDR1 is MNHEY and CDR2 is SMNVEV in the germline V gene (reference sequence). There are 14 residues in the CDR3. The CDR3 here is CASSLTRLADEQFF. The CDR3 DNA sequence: TGTGCCAGCAGTCTCACCCGACTAGCGGATGAGCAGTTCTTC.

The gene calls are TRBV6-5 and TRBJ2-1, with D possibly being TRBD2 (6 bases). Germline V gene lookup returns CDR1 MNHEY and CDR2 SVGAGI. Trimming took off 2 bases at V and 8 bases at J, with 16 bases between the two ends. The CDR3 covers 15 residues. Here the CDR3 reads CASSYRAGGDDEQFF. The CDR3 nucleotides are TGTGCCAGCAGTTACAGAGCGGGTGGGGATGATGAGCAGTTCTTC.

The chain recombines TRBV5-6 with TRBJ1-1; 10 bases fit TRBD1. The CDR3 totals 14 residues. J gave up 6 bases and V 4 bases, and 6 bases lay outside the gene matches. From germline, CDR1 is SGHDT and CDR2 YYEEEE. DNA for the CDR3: TGTGCCAGCAGCGAGACAGGGGGCGCTTCTGAAGCTTTCTTT. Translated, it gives CASSETGGASEAFF.

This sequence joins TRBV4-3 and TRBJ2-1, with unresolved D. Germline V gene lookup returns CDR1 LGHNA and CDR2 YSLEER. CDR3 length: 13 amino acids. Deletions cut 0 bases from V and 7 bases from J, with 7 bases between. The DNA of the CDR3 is TGCGCCAGCAGCCAAGATGTAGAGAATGAGCAGTTCTTC. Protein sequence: CASSQDVENEQFF.

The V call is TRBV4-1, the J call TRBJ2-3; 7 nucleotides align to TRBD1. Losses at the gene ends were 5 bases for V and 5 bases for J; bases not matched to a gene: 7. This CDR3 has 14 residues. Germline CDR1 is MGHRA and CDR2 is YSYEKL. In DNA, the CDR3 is TGCGCCAGCAGCACCACCCAGGGGGTAGATACGCAGTATTTT. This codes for CASSTTQGVDTQYF.

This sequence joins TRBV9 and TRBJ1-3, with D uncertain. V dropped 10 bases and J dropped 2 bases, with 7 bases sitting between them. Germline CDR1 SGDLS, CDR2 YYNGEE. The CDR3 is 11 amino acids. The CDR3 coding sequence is TGTGCCTCCAAAGCTGGAAACACCATATATTTT. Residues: CASKAGNTIYF.